The T cell receptor (beta chain) described here comes from a study of blood T cell repertoires in COVID-19 (dated by TCRdb to 2019 to 2021). A note on the overall study: The collaborator samples originated in the United States, Italy and Spain and spanned the acute and convalescent phases of COVID-19. The repertoires were made available in a free public database intended to serve as a resource for research on the immune response to SARS-CoV-2. Where HLA class I and class II types were available, the types were taken from metadata supplied by the sample provider, not from assay-based typing. Deeply sampled blood TCRbeta repertoires from subjects exposed to, actively infected with, or recovered from COVID-19 were included in the dataset. The material from the prospective study consisted of cDNA or gDNA derived from T cells, B-cell-depleted T cells, or PBMCs. The samples were drawn from two sources: the first 160 participants of the ongoing ImmuneRACE study, and 1,200 or so subjects contributed by 6 global collaborators. Nearly every sample came with metadata listing a de-identified subject ID, COVID-19 status, age in years and sex. What the work shows at the level of the full study, not this receptor alone: The quantity of clinical and demographic metadata differed by source and by participant and was supplied without curation.

From a lookup of the germline V gene, CDR1 and CDR2 are SGHDT and YYEEEE. Measured from the cysteine to the phenylalanine, the CDR3 is 16 residues long. Just CDR3 DNA is preserved here, 48 bases in frame from base 1. V has 1 base trimmed and J has 3 bases trimmed; junction bases matching no gene number 8. In the prospective study, participants were 18 to 89 years old, resided in about two dozen geographic areas of the United States, and were enrolled through a virtual design. In the prospective study, participants were assigned to cohorts based on the clinical history participants reported in a screening survey and a study questionnaire. In the prospective study, whole blood, serum and a nasopharyngeal or oropharyngeal swab were collected from each participant by mobile phlebotomists. Over a roughly 2-month period, participants in the prospective study had the option of providing additional blood draws and questionnaires. Before DNA extraction, blood samples from the prospective study were shipped at room temperature or frozen.

As concerns this clone: The specificity of this receptor is unknown. No much larger clone is present one base from it, and per-base qualities are unavailable.

TCRbeta CDR3 regions were amplified from genomic DNA using the immunoSEQ Assay, a bias-controlled multiplex PCR. For the original study's pipeline: The number of nucleated cells in each sample was estimated from the amplification of reference gene primers within the assay. Sequence reads were collapsed and filtered to measure the absolute abundance of every unique TCRbeta CDR3 rearrangement. For each sample, productive Simpson clonality was calculated as the square root of Simpson's diversity index across productive rearrangements. This is the immuneACCESS table as TCRdb keeps it, with only in-frame sequences that have V and J called. A part of the clones is gone; compared with another copy, unresolved V genes explain less than half, and the rest is unexplained. The DNA gave D and trimming, while V, J and clone size come from that table. For this sample the table gives under 200,000 clones, of which over 75% were detected only once. About 5.7% of the sample lies in the top ten.

This receptor was identified in a woman in her 40s with acute COVID-19. Specimen: PBMCs or T cells enriched from blood (not recorded which). Recombination connected TRBV5-6 to TRBJ2-7, with 9 bases aligning to TRBD1. The CDR3 sequence is CASSLLGTGSIYEQYF. The DNA sequence is as follows: TGTGCCAGCAGCTTGTTGGGGACAGGGTCCATCTACGAGCAGTACTTC.